These 12 T cell receptor beta chains were all obtained from the same sample, sequenced in a study of blood T cell repertoires in COVID-19. TCRdb's table, derived via immunoSEQ multiplex PCR, lists solely in-frame clones and lacks some. This table holds approximately 140,000 clones, under 85% found once. Sequenced input: peripheral blood. The receptors originated from an elderly woman in a cohort sampled during active or convalescent COVID-19.

This clone was detected once. The CDR3 is CASSQTRRADTQYF. The CDR3 DNA is TGTGCCAGTAGCCAGACCCGGCGGGCAGATACGCAGTATTTT. J is TRBJ2-3 and V is TRBV19, with a weak D call TRBD2 (5 bases). The CDR3 length is 14 residues. CDR1 LNHDA and CDR2 SQIVND come from the germline V gene (reference sequence). V was shortened by 6 bases and J by 4 bases, with 14 bases between the two germline ends.

V is TRBV9 and J is TRBJ2-1, with 10 bases fitting TRBD2. The CDR3 is 14 residues long. Losses at the gene ends were 7 bases for V and 6 bases for J; bases not matched to a gene: 7. Germline loops: CDR1 SGDLS, CDR2 YYNGEE. CDR3 sequence reads: CASRASGGPNEQFF. The CDR3 DNA reads as TGTGCCAGCCGGGCTAGCGGGGGACCCAATGAGCAGTTCTTC.

The chain joins TRBV7-9 to TRBJ2-3; the D gene is possibly TRBD1 (5 bases). With 7 bases removed from V and 4 bases from J, the gap between germline ends came to 12 bases. Germline V gives CDR1 SEHNR, CDR2 FQNEAQ (reference sequence). The CDR3 runs 13 residues. CDR3 sequence: CASTLTVADTQYF. CDR3 nucleotides: TGTGCCAGCACCCTGACAGTCGCAGATACGCAGTATTTT.

The chain combines TRBV21-1 with TRBJ2-3; the table's D call TRBD1 went unverified against the DNA. TRBV21-1 constitutes a pseudogene. There are 17 residues in the CDR3. CDR3 amino acids: CASSHSDRSNGGDTQYF. CDR3 nucleotide sequence: TGTGCCAGCAGCCACTCGGACAGGTCAAACGGTGGAGATACGCAGTATTTT.

The V call is TRBV5-1, the J call TRBJ1-4, with 7 bases aligning to TRBD1. This CDR3 comprises 15 residues. Germline V gives CDR1 SGHRS, CDR2 YFSETQ. With 4 bases clipped from V and 4 bases from J, the junction kept 7 bases outside the gene matches. CDR3 bases: TGCGCCAGCAGCAGGACAGGAGATTATAATGAAAAACTGTTTTTT. Its protein product is CASSRTGDYNEKLFF.

Only one count was recorded for this clone. V is TRBV2 and J is TRBJ1-3, with D uncertain. V lost 3 bases and J lost 0, with 6 bases in between. Germline V gives CDR1 SNHLY, CDR2 FYNNEI. The CDR3 sequence is 14 residues long. CDR3 sequence reads: CASSDASSGNTIYF. In DNA, the CDR3 is TGTGCCAGCAGTGACGCCAGCTCTGGAAACACCATATATTTT.

The chain combines TRBV28 with TRBJ1-3; possible D gene TRBD1, 5 bases. Germline assignment: CDR1 MDHEN and CDR2 SYDVKM. The V end lost 8 bases, the J end lost 1 base, and 12 bases lay between the germline ends. The CDR3 loop spans 14 amino acids. The CDR3 bases are TGTGCCAGCGGCCCCGGGGGATCTGGAAACACCATATATTTT. It encodes CASGPGGSGNTIYF.

The chain uses TRBV7-3 and TRBJ1-2; 10 bases match TRBD1. V trimming: 5 bases; J trimming: 7 bases; junction bases outside the gene matches: 7. Germline V gene data show CDR1 as SGHTA and CDR2 as FQGTGA. The CDR3 covers 14 residues. This chain's CDR3 is CASSQDRGSIGYTF. Written as DNA, the CDR3 is TGTGCCAGCAGCCAGGACAGGGGGTCGATTGGCTACACCTTC.

The CDR3 spells CASSPDLGLAGRNEQFF. The CDR3 DNA reads as TGTGCCAGCAGCCCAGACCTCGGACTAGCGGGGAGGAATGAGCAGTTCTTC. The V call is TRBV7-2, the J call TRBJ2-1, with 12 bases matching TRBD2. Germline loops: CDR1 SGHTA, CDR2 FQGNSA. This CDR3 region has 17 residues. V dropped 5 bases and J dropped 7; count of bases not matched to a gene: 12.

This clone was recorded a few times. Distinct nucleotide sequences in the sample also encode this CDR3. V is TRBV15 and J is TRBJ1-6; D unresolved. With 0 bases removed from V and 7 bases from J, the gap between germline ends came to 7 bases. Germline-derived CDR1 and CDR2 are LNHNV and YYDKDF (reference sequence). This CDR3 has 14 amino acids. DNA for the CDR3: TGTGCCACCAGCAGAGAGGTGCGGAATTCACCCCTCCACTTT. This sequence encodes CATSREVRNSPLHF.

Concerning this clone itself: An end of the junction differs from the germline gene, which may be a read error. J is TRBJ2-3 and V is TRBV6-1, with 8 bases fitting TRBD2. This CDR3 contains 14 residues. The V gene's germline CDR1 is MNHNS and CDR2 SASEGT. CDR3 loop: CASSERARGASLHF. CDR3 bases: TGTGCCAGCAGTGAACGGGCGCGGGGGGCAAGTTTGCATTTT.

The V call is TRBV29-1, the J call TRBJ1-1; 9 bases agree with TRBD1. Per germline, CDR1 SQVTM and CDR2 ANQGSEA. CDR3 length: 12 residues. The junction had 4 bases not matched to a gene; V was cut back by 7 bases and J by 4 bases. Written as DNA, the CDR3 is TGCAGCGCAAACAGGGGGCCCACTGAAGCTTTCTTT. Translation gives CSANRGPTEAFF.